These 26 T cell receptor beta chains originate from one sample sequenced in a study of tumor-infiltrating lymphocytes in primary liver carcinoma. Both RNA and DNA were isolated together from about 19-30 mg of bulk tissue that had not been sorted. A constant-region primer served to make TCR beta cDNA from about 0.5 ug total RNA. Modified slightly, ARM-PCR produced TCR beta libraries over three nested multiplex PCR rounds. Each of the first two PCR rounds ran nine to ten cycles with TRBV1-TRBV30 forward and C-beta reverse primers. TCRdb passed the multiplex PCR reads through MiXCR, listing each CDR3 protein once. The profile shows around 71,000 distinct CDR3 sequences, 71% of them singletons. The sample comprised liver tumor tissue from sampling region 4. Subset defined: tumor region T4, right-lateral pole. The receptors shown here come from an older woman with primary liver carcinoma and hepatitis B virus infection.

As regards this clonotype: The junction shows a germline mismatch at one end, possibly a read error. The chain uses TRBV11-1 and TRBJ2-1; D is perhaps TRBD1 or TRBD2 (5 bases each). CDR1 is SGHAT, CDR2 FQDESV, per germline (reference sequence). The CDR3 spans 14 residues. The CDR3 is CASSLVAGTDEQFF. CDR3 nucleotides: TGTGCCAGCAGTTTAGTGGCAGGGACCGATGAGCAGTTCTTC.

Concerning this clonotype: With a much larger clone just one base away, this may be a read error. The rearrangement uses TRBV7-2 and TRBJ2-7; 7 positions match TRBD1. From germline, CDR1 is SGHTA and CDR2 FQGNSA. The CDR3 is 15 amino acids. CDR3 residues: CASSLQDRASYELYF. DNA for the CDR3: TGTGCCAGCAGCCTACAAGACAGGGCGTCCTACGAGCTGTACTTC.

The chain carries TRBV7-3 and TRBJ2-3; 7 nucleotides agree with TRBD1. From germline, CDR1 is SGHTA and CDR2 FQGTGA. Losses at the gene ends were 5 bases for V and 2 bases for J; bases not matched to a gene: 4. This CDR3 region has 14 residues. The CDR3 DNA reads TGTGCCAGCAGCCCGGACAGGCACACAGATACGCAGTATTTT. Translated, it gives CASSPDRHTDTQYF. The complete variable domain, with remaining parts taken from reference TRBV7-3 and TRBJ2-3, reads GAGVSQTPSNKVTEKGKYVELRCDPISGHTALYWYRQSLGQGPEFLIYFQGTGAADDSGLPNDRFFAVRPEGSVSTLKIQRTERGDSAVYLCASSPDRHTDTQYFGPGTRLTVL.

The J gene is TRBJ1-1, the V gene TRBV28, with 8 nucleotides matching TRBD1. This CDR3 has 15 residues. Unmatched junction bases numbered 5, after V lost 1 base and J lost 4 bases. Germline CDR1 and CDR2: MDHEN and SYDVKM. CDR3 sequence (DNA): TGTGCCAGCAGTTTATTCCAGGGGGCGGTCACTGAAGCTTTCTTT. Its translation is CASSLFQGAVTEAFF.

This clonotype came up once. The J gene is TRBJ2-5, the V gene TRBV6-2 or TRBV6-3; no definite D call. The CDR3 is 15 residues long. Trimming removed 10 bases at V and 1 base at J, with 19 bases between. In germline, CDR1 is MNHEY, CDR2 SVGEGT. CDR3 sequence (DNA): TGTGCCAACACGATATCCAGTAGACCCCAAGAGACCCAGTACTTC. This encodes CANTISSRPQETQYF.

The genes are TRBV13 and TRBJ1-5; D may be TRBD2 (7 bases). The end of the DNA is better explained by TRBJ2-3, so the J call may be wrong. Germline V gene sequence: CDR1 PRHDT, CDR2 FYEKMQ (reference sequence). The CDR3 runs 14 residues. The CDR3 region has the DNA TGTGCCAGCAGCCGAGGGGGGGGCAATCAACCCCAGTATTTT. This codes for CASSRGGGNQPQYF.

As for this clonotype: Its ends do not fully match the called genes, so a read error is possible. J is TRBJ2-2 and V is TRBV6-1; TRBD1 aligns across 9 bases. CDR1 is MNHNS and CDR2 is SASEGT in the germline V gene. The CDR3 totals 15 residues. CDR3 nucleotides: TGTGCCAGCAGTCCACGGGACAGGGCGGGCGGGAAGCTGTTTTTT. This codes for CASSPRDRAGGKLFF.

Details on this clonotype: A read error may be the cause here, since a much bigger clone is one base away. The chain carries TRBV7-8 and TRBJ2-1; the D gene is possibly TRBD2 (6 bases). Trimming cost V 5 bases and J 8 bases, with 13 bases left between them. Germline CDR1 is SGHVS and CDR2 is FQNEAQ. The CDR3 is 13 residues long. CDR3 sequence (DNA): TGTGCCAGCAGCCCCCGGGACTTGTATGAGCAGTTCTTC. It specifies CASSPRDLYEQFF.

The rearrangement uses TRBV4-2 and TRBJ1-1; D is ambiguous. CDR1 is LGHNA and CDR2 is YNFKEQ in the germline V gene. CDR3 size: 14 residues. Trimming took 0 bases from V and 12 from J, leaving 17 bases between them. This chain's CDR3 is CASSQDGVKCIPFF. The CDR3 nucleotides are TGTGCCAGCAGCCAAGATGGCGTCAAGTGTATCCCTTTCTTT.

Comment on this clonotype: A much bigger clone sits one base away, suggesting this may be a read error. The chain carries TRBV5-1 and TRBJ2-1; D call uncertain. Trimming took 2 bases from V and 5 from J, leaving 11 bases between them. Germline CDR1 reads SGHRS; CDR2 reads YFSETQ. The CDR3 is 14 amino acids. This CDR3 is CASSFDWLNNEQFF. CDR3 sequence (DNA): TGCGCCAGCAGCTTCGATTGGTTGAACAATGAGCAGTTCTTC. The full variable domain, its missing parts supplied by reference TRBV5-1 and TRBJ2-1, is KAGVTQTPRYLIKTRGQQVTLSCSPISGHRSVSWYQQTPGQGLQFLFEYFSETQRNKGNFPGRFSGRQFSNSRSEMNVSTLELGDSALYLCASSFDWLNNEQFFGPGTRLTVL.

This clonotype was observed a handful of times. A read error is possible here, since a much larger clone lies one base away. V gene TRBV6-1 combines with J gene TRBJ2-7, with 10 bases matching TRBD2. Germline V gives CDR1 MNHNS, CDR2 SASEGT. This CDR3 has 14 residues. The CDR3 spells CVSSAGTSAYEQYF. CDR3 nucleotide sequence: TGTGTCAGCAGTGCCGGGACTAGCGCCTACGAGCAGTACTTC.

A remark on this clonotype: The conserved phenylalanine or tryptophan is not found at the CDR3 terminus, so this likely reflects a read error. The J gene is TRBJ2-7, the V gene TRBV4-1, with TRBD2 identical over 10 bases. CDR1 and CDR2 (germline): MGHRA, YSYEKL. The CDR3 consists of 16 residues. V was clipped by 1 base and J by 4 bases; unmatched bases: 7. The CDR3: CASSQGSGRAGYEQYL. The CDR3 DNA reads TGCGCCAGCAGCCAAGGAAGCGGGAGGGCCGGTTACGAGCAGTACCTC.

The V call is TRBV11-2, the J call TRBJ2-1; TRBD2 is a possible D gene (5 bases). The CDR3 is 16 amino acids. Trimming stripped 2 bases from V and 6 bases from J, with 17 bases between. Germline-derived CDR1 and CDR2 are SGHAT and FQNNGV. The CDR3 DNA sequence: TGTGCCAGCAGCTTAAATAGTGGGAGCCTTGGCAATGAGCAGTTCTTC. It codes for CASSLNSGSLGNEQFF.

Comment on this clonotype: As the CDR3 is not closed by the conserved phenylalanine or tryptophan, this likely results from a read error. It is unclear where the CDR3 begins or ends on the DNA, so no DNA is shown, and the CDR3 is as TCRdb lists it. The chain employs TRBV6-2 or TRBV6-3 and TRBJ1-1; the table's TRBD1 call for D was not verified on the DNA. The CDR3 length is 15 residues, termini included. The germline gives CDR1 MNHEY, CDR2 SVGEGT. The CDR3 region is CASSYVPDGRSETFV.

Note on this clonotype: A single base separates this from a much larger clone, so it may be a read error. The gene calls are TRBV7-9 and TRBJ2-7, with TRBD2 matching 12 bases. CDR1 SEHNR and CDR2 FQNEAQ come from the germline V gene (reference sequence). The CDR3 spans 15 residues. The CDR3 region has the DNA TGTTCCAGCAGCTTTGGACTAGCGGGGCCCTACGAGCAGTACTTC. The encoded protein is CSSSFGLAGPYEQYF.

On this clonotype: Being one base from a much bigger clone, this may be a read error. The chain links TRBV6-4 to TRBJ1-2; perhaps TRBD1 as D (5 bases). V lost 8 bases and J 6 bases, leaving 25 bases between the germline ends. The CDR3 is made up of 16 amino acids. The germline V gene encodes CDR1 MRHNA and CDR2 SNTAGT. CDR3 loop: CASAPDQGEGIHGYTF. The CDR3 DNA reads TGTGCCAGCGCTCCTGACCAGGGTGAGGGTATACATGGCTACACCTTC.

As to this clonotype: The junction shows a germline mismatch at one end, possibly a read error. The chain recombines TRBV10-2 with TRBJ2-2; tentatively, D is TRBD2 (5 bases). CDR3 length: 13 amino acids. Germline CDR1 reads WSHSY; CDR2 reads SAAADI. CDR3 loop: CDSSDRATGELFF. The CDR3, as DNA: TGCGACAGCAGTGACCGTGCCACCGGGGAACTGTTTTTT.

This clonotype was counted between two and nine times. This chain connects TRBV7-2 to TRBJ1-1; D not certain. The ends were cut back, 9 bases at V and 1 base at J, with 12 bases in the middle. The CDR3 runs 13 residues. Germline assignment: CDR1 SGHTA and CDR2 FQGNSA. Here the CDR3 reads CASSIRGNTEAFF. The CDR3, as DNA: TGTGCCAGTAGCATTCGGGGGAACACTGAAGCTTTCTTT. Together with reference TRBV7-2 and TRBJ1-1, the CDR3 gives the full variable domain: GAGVSQSPSNKVTEKGKDVELRCDPISGHTALYWYRQSLGQGLEFLIYFQGNSAPDKSGLPSDRFSAERTGGSVSTLTIQRTQQEDSAVYLCASSIRGNTEAFFGQGTRLTVV.

Comments on this clonotype: Mismatch with germline at one junction end may stem from a read error. Written as DNA, the CDR3 is TGTGCCGGCAGTGAGCAGATGGACTGGACAGATACGCAGTATTTT. Protein product: CAGSEQMDWTDTQYF. V usage is TRBV2 and J usage is TRBJ2-3; a possible D gene is TRBD2 (5 bases). The CDR3 consists of 15 residues. Germline values: CDR1 SNHLY, CDR2 FYNNEI. The variable domain in full, completed from reference TRBV2 and TRBJ2-3, reads EPEVTQTPSHQVTQMGQEVILRCVPISNHLYFYWYRQILGQKVEFLVSFYNNEISEKSEIFDDQFSVERPDGSNFTLKIRSTKLEDSAMYFCAGSEQMDWTDTQYFGPGTRLTVL.

To note about this clonotype: An end of the junction does not agree with germline; a read error may underlie this. The chain has TRBV11-2 and TRBJ1-3, with 9 bases aligning to TRBD1. From germline, CDR1 is SGHAT and CDR2 FQNNGV. The CDR3 is 19 residues long. This CDR3 reads CASSSGPDRGAYSGHTIYF. Written as DNA, the CDR3 is TGTGCAAGCAGCTCAGGCCCGGACAGGGGAGCGTACTCTGGACACACCATATATTTT.

As to this clonotype: One end of the junction is discordant with germline, which a read error may explain. V and J are TRBV6-1 and TRBJ2-3; the match to TRBD2 covers 7 bases. CDR1 and CDR2 from the germline V gene are MNHNS and SASEGT. The CDR3 spans 17 residues. The CDR3 loop is CASRERASGDSTDMQYF. The DNA of the CDR3 is TGTGCCAGCAGGGAACGTGCTAGCGGAGACAGCACAGATATGCAGTATTTT.

Remarks on this clonotype: No conserved phenylalanine or tryptophan ends this CDR3, so it is likely a read error. V is TRBV2 and J is TRBJ2-3; no clear D gene. The V end was cut by 6 bases, the J end by 5 bases, with 12 bases between. The CDR3 totals 13 residues. The germline V gene encodes CDR1 SNHLY and CDR2 FYNNEI. The CDR3 DNA reads as TGTGCCAGCAGCGCCCAACTCGAAGATACGCAGTATCTT. Its translation: CASSAQLEDTQYL.

Points on this clonotype: A much larger clone lies a single base off, so this may be a read error. The chain links TRBV5-1 to TRBJ1-4; 8 nucleotides match TRBD1. V lost 0 bases to trimming and J lost 12 bases; unmatched junction nucleotides: 10. The CDR3 is made up of 15 amino acids. CDR1 is SGHRS and CDR2 is YFSETQ in the germline V gene. CDR3 in amino acids: CASSLGTAPGQELFF. In nucleotides, the CDR3 is TGCGCCAGCAGCTTGGGGACGGCTCCGGGACAGGAACTGTTTTTT.

As to this clonotype: A much larger clone is a single base away; this may be a read error. The CDR3 loop reads CANSFREEDGYTF. Written as DNA, the CDR3 is TGTGCCAACAGCTTTAGGGAGGAGGATGGCTACACCTTC. The chain couples TRBV7-9 to TRBJ1-2, with unresolved D. This CDR3 comprises 13 residues. CDR1 SEHNR and CDR2 FQNEAQ come from the germline V gene (reference sequence).

As concerns this clonotype: This may come from a read error, since a much larger clone is one base off. The V call is TRBV11-3, the J call TRBJ2-7; D is unresolved. Germline CDR1 SGHNT, CDR2 YENEEA. This CDR3 has 16 residues. The CDR3 sequence is CASTLEKGPGPYEQYF. The DNA for the CDR3 is TGTGCCAGCACCTTAGAAAAAGGGCCCGGGCCCTACGAGCAGTACTTC. The complete variable domain, with remaining parts taken from reference TRBV11-3 and TRBJ2-7, reads EAGVVQSPRYKIIEKKQPVAFWCNPISGHNTLYWYLQNLGQGPELLIRYENEEAVDDSQLPKDRFSAERLKGVDSTLKIQPAELGDSAVYLCASTLEKGPGPYEQYFGPGTRLTVT.

A note on this clonotype: The CDR3 carries no conserved terminal phenylalanine or tryptophan, so it likely arises from a read error. The rearrangement joins TRBV5-6 to TRBJ1-5; 7 nucleotides match TRBD1. Trimming cost V 6 bases and J 7 bases; bases outside gene matches: 10. This CDR3 region has 14 residues. Germline CDR1 SGHDT, CDR2 YYEEEE. The CDR3, as DNA: TGTGCCAGCATCTGGGGAGGGGGCTTACAGCCCCAGCATGTT. Translation gives CASIWGGGLQPQHV.